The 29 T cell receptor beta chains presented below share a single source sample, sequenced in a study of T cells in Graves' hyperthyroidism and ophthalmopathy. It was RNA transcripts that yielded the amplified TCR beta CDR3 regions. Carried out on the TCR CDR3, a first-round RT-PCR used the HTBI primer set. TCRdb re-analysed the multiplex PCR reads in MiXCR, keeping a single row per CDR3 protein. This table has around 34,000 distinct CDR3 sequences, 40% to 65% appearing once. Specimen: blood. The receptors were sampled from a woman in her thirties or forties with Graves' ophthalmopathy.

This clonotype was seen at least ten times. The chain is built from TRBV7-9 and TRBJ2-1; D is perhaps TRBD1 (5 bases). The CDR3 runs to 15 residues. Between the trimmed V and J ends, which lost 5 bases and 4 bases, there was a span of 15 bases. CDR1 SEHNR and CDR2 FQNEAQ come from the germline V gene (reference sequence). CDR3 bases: TGTGCCAGCAGCAAAGACGACAGACTTTACAATGAGCAGTTCTTC. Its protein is CASSKDDRLYNEQFF.

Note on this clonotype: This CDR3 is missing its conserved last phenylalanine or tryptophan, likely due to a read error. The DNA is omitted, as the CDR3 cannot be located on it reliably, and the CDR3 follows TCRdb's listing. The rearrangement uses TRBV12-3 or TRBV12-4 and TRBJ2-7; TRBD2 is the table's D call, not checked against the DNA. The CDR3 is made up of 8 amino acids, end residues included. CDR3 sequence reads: CASREREG.

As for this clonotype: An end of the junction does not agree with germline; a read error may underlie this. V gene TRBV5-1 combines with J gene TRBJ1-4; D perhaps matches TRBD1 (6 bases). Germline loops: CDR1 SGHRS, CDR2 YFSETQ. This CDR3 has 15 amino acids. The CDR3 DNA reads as TGCGCCAGCAGCTTTTCCGGGGGCCCTAATGAAAAGCTGTTTTTT. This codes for CASSFSGGPNEKLFF.

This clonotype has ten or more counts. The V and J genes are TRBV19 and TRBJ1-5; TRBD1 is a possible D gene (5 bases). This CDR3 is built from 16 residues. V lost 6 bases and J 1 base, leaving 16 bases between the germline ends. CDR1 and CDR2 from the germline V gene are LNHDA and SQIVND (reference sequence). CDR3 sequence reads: CASSPSVGGSNQPQHF. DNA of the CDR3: TGTGCCAGTAGCCCATCGGTGGGGGGAAGCAATCAGCCCCAGCATTTT.

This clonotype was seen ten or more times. CDR3 amino acids: CASSFNTRSGTASNYGYTF. In nucleotides, the CDR3 is TGCGCCAGCAGCTTCAACACGAGGAGCGGGACAGCATCTAACTATGGCTACACCTTC. This chain uses TRBV5-1 with TRBJ1-2; TRBD1 matches 7 bases. The CDR3 spans 19 residues. J was trimmed by 0 bases and V by 2 bases; bases with no gene match: 16. Germline-derived CDR1 and CDR2 are SGHRS and YFSETQ.

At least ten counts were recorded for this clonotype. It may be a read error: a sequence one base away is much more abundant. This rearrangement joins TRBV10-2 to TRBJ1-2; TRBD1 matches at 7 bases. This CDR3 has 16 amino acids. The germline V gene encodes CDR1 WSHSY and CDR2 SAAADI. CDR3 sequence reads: CASSESTGKDSYGYAF. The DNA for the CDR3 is TGCGCCAGCAGTGAGTCGACAGGGAAGGACAGCTATGGCTACGCCTTC.

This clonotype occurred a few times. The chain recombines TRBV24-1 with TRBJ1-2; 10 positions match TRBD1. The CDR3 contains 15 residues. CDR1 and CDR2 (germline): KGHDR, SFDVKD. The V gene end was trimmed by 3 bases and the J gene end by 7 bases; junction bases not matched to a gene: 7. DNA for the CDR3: TGTGCCACCAGTGATGTGGGACAGGGGTTAGGTGGCTACACCTTC. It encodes CATSDVGQGLGGYTF.

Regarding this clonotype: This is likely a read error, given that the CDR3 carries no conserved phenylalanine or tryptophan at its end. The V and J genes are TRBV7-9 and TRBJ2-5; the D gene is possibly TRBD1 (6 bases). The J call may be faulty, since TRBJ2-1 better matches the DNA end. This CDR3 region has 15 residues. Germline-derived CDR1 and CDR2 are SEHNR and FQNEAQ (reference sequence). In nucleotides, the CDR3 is TGTGCCAACAGCCGGGACATGGGCAGGGACAATGAGCAGTTCTGC. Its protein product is CANSRDMGRDNEQFC.

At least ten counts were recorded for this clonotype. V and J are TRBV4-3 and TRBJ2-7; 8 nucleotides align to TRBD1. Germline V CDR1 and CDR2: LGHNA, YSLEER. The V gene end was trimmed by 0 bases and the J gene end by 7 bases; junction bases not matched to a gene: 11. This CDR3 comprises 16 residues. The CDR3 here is CASSQDSQGALNEQYF. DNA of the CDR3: TGCGCCAGCAGCCAAGATAGCCAGGGGGCCCTTAATGAGCAGTACTTC.

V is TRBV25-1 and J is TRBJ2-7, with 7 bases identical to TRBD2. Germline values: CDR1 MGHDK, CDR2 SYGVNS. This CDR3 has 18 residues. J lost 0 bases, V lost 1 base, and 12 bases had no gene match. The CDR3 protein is CASSECGGAPPCSYEQYF. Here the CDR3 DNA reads TGTGCCAGCAGTGAATGCGGGGGTGCACCTCCGTGCTCCTACGAGCAGTACTTC.

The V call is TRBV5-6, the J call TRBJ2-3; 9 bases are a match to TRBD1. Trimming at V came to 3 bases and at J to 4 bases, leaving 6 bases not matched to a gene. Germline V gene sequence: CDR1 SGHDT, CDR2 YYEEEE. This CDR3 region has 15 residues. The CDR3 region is CASSSGTGLPDTQYF. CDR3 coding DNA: TGTGCCAGCAGCTCCGGGACAGGGTTGCCAGATACGCAGTATTTT.

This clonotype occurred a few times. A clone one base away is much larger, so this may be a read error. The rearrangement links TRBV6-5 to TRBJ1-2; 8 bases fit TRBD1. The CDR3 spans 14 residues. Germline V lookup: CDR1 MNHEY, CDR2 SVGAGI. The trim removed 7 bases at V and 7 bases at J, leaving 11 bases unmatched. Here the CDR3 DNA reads TGTGCCAGCAATCGTCAGACAGGGGTCAGTGGCTACACCTTC. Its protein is CASNRQTGVSGYTF.

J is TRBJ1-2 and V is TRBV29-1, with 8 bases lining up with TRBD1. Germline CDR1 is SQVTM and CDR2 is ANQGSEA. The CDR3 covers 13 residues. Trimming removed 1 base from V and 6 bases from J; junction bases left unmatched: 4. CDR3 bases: TGCAGCGTTGAAGGGACAGGGTGGGATGGCTACACCTTC. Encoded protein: CSVEGTGWDGYTF.

The CDR3 here is CASSLGELASTDTQYF. Written as DNA, the CDR3 is TGTGCCAGCAGCTTAGGGGAACTAGCAAGCACAGATACGCAGTATTTT. The chain recombines TRBV9 with TRBJ2-3, with D perhaps matching TRBD2 (6 bases). This CDR3 spans 16 amino acids. The V end was cut by 4 bases, the J end by 0 bases, with 15 bases between. Per germline, CDR1 SGDLS and CDR2 YYNGEE.

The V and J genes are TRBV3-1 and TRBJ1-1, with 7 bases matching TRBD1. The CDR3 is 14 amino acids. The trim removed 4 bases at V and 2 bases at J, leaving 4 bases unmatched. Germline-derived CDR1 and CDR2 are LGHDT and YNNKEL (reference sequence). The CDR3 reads CASSPRTGNTEAFF. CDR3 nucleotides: TGTGCCAGCAGCCCCCGGACAGGAAACACTGAAGCTTTCTTT.

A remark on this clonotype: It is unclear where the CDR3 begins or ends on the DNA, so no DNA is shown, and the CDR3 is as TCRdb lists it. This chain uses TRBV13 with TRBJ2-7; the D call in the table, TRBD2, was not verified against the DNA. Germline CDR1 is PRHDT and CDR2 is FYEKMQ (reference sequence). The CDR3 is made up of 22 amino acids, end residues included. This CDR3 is CASSFYICSARDLAGEAREQYF.

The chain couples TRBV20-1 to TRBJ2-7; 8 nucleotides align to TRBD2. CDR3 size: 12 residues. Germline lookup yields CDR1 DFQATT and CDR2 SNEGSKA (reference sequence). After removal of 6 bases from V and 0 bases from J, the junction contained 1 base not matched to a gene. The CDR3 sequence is CSATSGSYEQYF. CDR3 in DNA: TGCAGTGCAACTAGCGGCTCCTACGAGCAGTACTTC.

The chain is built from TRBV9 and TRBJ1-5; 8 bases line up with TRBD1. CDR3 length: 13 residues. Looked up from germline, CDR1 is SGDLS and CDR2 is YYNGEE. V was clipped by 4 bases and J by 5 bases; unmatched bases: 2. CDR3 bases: TGTGCCAGCAGCCAACAGGGGGATCAGCCCCAGCATTTT. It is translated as CASSQQGDQPQHF.

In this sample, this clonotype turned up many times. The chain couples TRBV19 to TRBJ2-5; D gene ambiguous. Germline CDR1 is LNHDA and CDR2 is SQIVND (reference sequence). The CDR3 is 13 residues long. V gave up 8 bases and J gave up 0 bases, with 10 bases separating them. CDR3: CASSVGNQETQYF. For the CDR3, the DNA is TGTGCCAGTTCAGTCGGCAACCAAGAGACCCAGTACTTC. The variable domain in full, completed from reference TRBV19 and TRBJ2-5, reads DGGITQSPKYLFRKEGQNVTLSCEQNLNHDAMYWYRQDPGQGLRLIYYSQIVNDFQKGDIAEGYSVSREKKESFPLTVTSAQKNPTAFYLCASSVGNQETQYFGPGTRLLVL.

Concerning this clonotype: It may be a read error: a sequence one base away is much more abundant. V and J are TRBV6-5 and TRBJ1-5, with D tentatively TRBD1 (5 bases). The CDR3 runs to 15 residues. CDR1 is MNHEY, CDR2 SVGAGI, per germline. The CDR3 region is CATSYSIGGAQPQHF. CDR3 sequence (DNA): TGTGCCACCAGTTACTCGATTGGGGGAGCTCAGCCCCAGCATTTT.

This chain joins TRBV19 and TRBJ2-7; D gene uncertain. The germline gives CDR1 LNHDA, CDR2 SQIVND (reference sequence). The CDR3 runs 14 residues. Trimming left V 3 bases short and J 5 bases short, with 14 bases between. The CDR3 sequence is CASSILNLWDEQYF. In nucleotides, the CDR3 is TGTGCCAGTAGTATCTTGAATCTTTGGGACGAGCAGTACTTC.

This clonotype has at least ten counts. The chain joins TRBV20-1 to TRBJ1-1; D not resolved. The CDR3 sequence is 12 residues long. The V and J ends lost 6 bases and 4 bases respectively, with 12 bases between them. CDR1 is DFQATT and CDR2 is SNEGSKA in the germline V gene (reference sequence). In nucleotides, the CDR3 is TGCAGTGCCAGTCCCCCTGGCACTGAAGCTTTCTTT. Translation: CSASPPGTEAFF.

CDR3 protein: CASSLGWNEKLFF. In nucleotides, the CDR3 is TGTGCCAGCAGCTTAGGGTGGAATGAAAAACTGTTTTTT. J is TRBJ1-4 and V is TRBV7-9, with D hard to call. The CDR3 is 13 amino acids. The V gene's germline CDR1 is SEHNR and CDR2 FQNEAQ (reference sequence). Deletions cut 1 base from V and 5 bases from J, with 5 bases between.

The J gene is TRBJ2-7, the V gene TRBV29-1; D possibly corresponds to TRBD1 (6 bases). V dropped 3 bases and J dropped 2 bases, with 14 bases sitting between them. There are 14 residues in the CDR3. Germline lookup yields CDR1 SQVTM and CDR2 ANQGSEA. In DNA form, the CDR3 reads TGCAGCGTTGATACGGGACAAAATACCTACGAGCAGTACTTC. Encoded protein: CSVDTGQNTYEQYF.

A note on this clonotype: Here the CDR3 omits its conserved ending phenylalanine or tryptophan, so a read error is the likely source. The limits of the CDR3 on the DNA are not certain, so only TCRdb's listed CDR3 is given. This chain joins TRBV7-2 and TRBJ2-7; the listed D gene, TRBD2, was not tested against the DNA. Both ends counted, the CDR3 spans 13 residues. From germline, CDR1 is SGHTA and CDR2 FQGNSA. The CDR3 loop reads CASRIGLVHQKAG.

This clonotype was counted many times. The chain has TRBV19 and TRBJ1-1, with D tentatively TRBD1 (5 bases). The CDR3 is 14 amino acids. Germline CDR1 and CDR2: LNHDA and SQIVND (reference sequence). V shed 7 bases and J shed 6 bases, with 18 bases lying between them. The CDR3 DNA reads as TGTGCCAGTAACGGTGGACACACGTATGCTGAAGCTTTCTTT. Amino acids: CASNGGHTYAEAFF.

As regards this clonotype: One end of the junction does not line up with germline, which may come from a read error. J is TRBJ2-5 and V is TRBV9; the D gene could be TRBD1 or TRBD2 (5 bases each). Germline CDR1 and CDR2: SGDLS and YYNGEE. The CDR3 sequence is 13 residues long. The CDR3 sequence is CASRKVGEDTQYF. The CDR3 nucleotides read TGTGCCAGCAGGAAAGTGGGGGAAGACACCCAGTACTTC. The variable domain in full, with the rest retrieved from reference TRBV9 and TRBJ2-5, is DSGVTQTPKHLITATGQRVTLRCSPRSGDLSVYWYQQSLDQGLQFLIQYYNGEERAKGNILERFSAQQFPDLHSELNLSSLELGDSALYFCASRKVGEDTQYFGPGTRLLVL.

CDR3 in DNA: TGCGCCAGCAGCTTGGGCGGGTTGGCAGATACGCAGTATTTT. This sequence encodes CASSLGGLADTQYF. The V and J genes are TRBV5-1 and TRBJ2-3; possible D gene TRBD2, 5 bases. Per germline, CDR1 SGHRS and CDR2 YFSETQ. V dropped 0 bases and J dropped 4 bases, with 9 bases sitting between them. The CDR3 sequence is 14 residues long.

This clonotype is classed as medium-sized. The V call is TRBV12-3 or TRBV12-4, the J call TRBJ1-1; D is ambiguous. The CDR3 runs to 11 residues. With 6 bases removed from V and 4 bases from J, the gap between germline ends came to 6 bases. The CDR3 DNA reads TGTGCCAGCAGGCTTAGCACTGAAGCTTTCTTT. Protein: CASRLSTEAFF.